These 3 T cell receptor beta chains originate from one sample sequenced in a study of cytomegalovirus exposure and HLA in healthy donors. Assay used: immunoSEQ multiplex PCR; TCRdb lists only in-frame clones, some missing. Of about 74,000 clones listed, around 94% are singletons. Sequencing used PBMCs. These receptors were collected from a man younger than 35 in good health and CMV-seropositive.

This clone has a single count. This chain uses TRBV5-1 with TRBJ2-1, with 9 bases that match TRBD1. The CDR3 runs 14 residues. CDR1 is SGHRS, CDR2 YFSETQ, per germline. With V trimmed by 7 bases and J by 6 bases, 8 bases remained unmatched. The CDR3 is CASGPGQGRNEQFF. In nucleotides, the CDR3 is TGCGCCAGCGGACCGGGACAGGGTCGCAATGAGCAGTTCTTC.

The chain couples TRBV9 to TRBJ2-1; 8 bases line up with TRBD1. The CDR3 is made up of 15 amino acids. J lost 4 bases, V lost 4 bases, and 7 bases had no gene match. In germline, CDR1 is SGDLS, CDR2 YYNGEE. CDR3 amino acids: CASSLGQGAYNEQFF. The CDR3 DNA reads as TGTGCCAGCAGCCTAGGACAGGGCGCTTACAATGAGCAGTTCTTC.

CDR3 region: CASSLYGTGNNQPQHF. CDR3 DNA sequence: TGCGCCAGCAGCTTGTACGGGACAGGGAACAATCAGCCCCAGCATTTT. The chain combines TRBV5-1 with TRBJ1-5; 9 nucleotides align to TRBD1. Germline CDR1 reads SGHRS; CDR2 reads YFSETQ. The CDR3 loop spans 16 amino acids. V shed 1 base and J 3 bases; nucleotides not matched to a gene: 5. Full variable domain (outside the CDR3, taken from reference TRBV5-1 and TRBJ1-5): KAGVTQTPRYLIKTRGQQVTLSCSPISGHRSVSWYQQTPGQGLQFLFEYFSETQRNKGNFPGRFSGRQFSNSRSEMNVSTLELGDSALYLCASSLYGTGNNQPQHFGDGTRLSIL.